This TCR beta chain originates from a study of shared clonotypes between healthy human individuals. Data came from immunoSEQ multiplex PCR; TCRdb stores just in-frame clones and leaves some out. The table lists roughly 2,500,000 clones, approximately 94% of them singletons, with 0.36% in the top ten. Trimming removed 6 bases from V and 8 bases from J, with 16 bases in between. In germline, CDR1 is MDHEN, CDR2 SYDVKM. This CDR3 spans 13 amino acids. The study separated CD4+ cells into CD45RA+ naive and CD45RA-negative memory subsets. The receptor was derived from a man between 18 and 35 years old in good health. Some clones in this sample may be carry-over from other donors' samples. The sequenced sample was naive CD4+ T cells from PBMCs. Subset given: CD45RA+ positively selected. The chain recombines TRBV28 with TRBJ1-2, with no clear D. CDR3 in amino acids: CASSDFRSGGYTF. The CDR3 bases are TGTGCCAGCAGCGACTTTAGGTCAGGCGGCTACACCTTC.